This passage covers 13 T cell receptor beta chains from one sample sequenced in a study of T cells in Graves' hyperthyroidism and ophthalmopathy. There were TCR beta CDR3 regions amplified from RNA transcripts. With the HTBI primer set, the TCR CDR3 went through a first round of RT-PCR. One entry per CDR3 protein results from TCRdb running MiXCR on the multiplex PCR reads. This sample has 700,000 or so distinct CDR3 sequences, with about 16% found just once. Source material: blood. The receptors come from a man in his late teens or twenties with Graves' hyperthyroidism.

A few counts support this clonotype. The chain couples TRBV7-9 to TRBJ2-7, with TRBD2 as a possible D gene (7 bases). With 5 bases removed from V and 7 bases from J, the gap between germline ends came to 27 bases. Germline V CDR1 and CDR2: SEHNR, FQNEAQ (reference sequence). The length of the CDR3 is 17 residues. In DNA, the CDR3 is TGTGCCAGCAGCCAAGAGGGGGGGCGGGAGTATGTATCGGAGCAGTACTTC. This gives the protein CASSQEGGREYVSEQYF. The variable domain in full, with the rest retrieved from reference TRBV7-9 and TRBJ2-7, is DTGVSQNPRHKITKRGQNVTFRCDPISEHNRLYWYRQTLGQGPEFLTYFQNEAQLEKSRLLSDRFSAERPKGSFSTLEIQRTEQGDSAMYLCASSQEGGREYVSEQYFGPGTRLTVT.

At least ten counts were recorded for this clonotype. This chain uses TRBV3-1 with TRBJ2-4; the D call may be TRBD1 or TRBD2 (5 bases each). This CDR3 is 14 amino acids long. The V and J ends lost 1 base and 9 bases respectively, with 13 bases between them. From germline, CDR1 is LGHDT and CDR2 YNNKEL (reference sequence). CDR3 bases: TGTGCCAGCAGCCAAGTTTTACTGGGGACCATTCAGTACTTC. It yields the protein CASSQVLLGTIQYF.

The rearrangement joins TRBV2 to TRBJ2-7, with a tentative D call TRBD2 (6 bases). This CDR3 is built from 13 residues. Germline-derived CDR1 and CDR2 are SNHLY and FYNNEI. The V and J ends lost 7 bases and 7 bases respectively, with 17 bases between them. The CDR3 loop reads CASMNRRDGEQYF. The CDR3 bases are TGTGCCAGCATGAATCGGCGGGATGGGGAGCAGTACTTC. Full variable domain (remainder filled in from reference TRBV2 and TRBJ2-7): EPEVTQTPSHQVTQMGQEVILRCVPISNHLYFYWYRQILGQKVEFLVSFYNNEISEKSEIFDDQFSVERPDGSNFTLKIRSTKLEDSAMYFCASMNRRDGEQYFGPGTRLTVT.

The chain carries TRBV20-1 and TRBJ2-2, with 7 bases matching TRBD1. Germline assignment: CDR1 DFQATT and CDR2 SNEGSKA (reference sequence). The V segment lost 5 bases and the J segment 4 bases; nucleotides outside the gene matches: 13. The CDR3 runs to 16 residues. CDR3 residues: CSASRPGQISTGELFF. The CDR3 region has the DNA TGCAGTGCTTCCCGGCCGGGACAGATTAGCACCGGGGAGCTGTTTTTT.

This clonotype came up many times. The chain joins TRBV13 to TRBJ2-1; 12 nucleotides agree with TRBD2. Germline V CDR1 and CDR2: PRHDT, FYEKMQ (reference sequence). CDR3 length: 18 residues. V was pared by 5 bases and J by 2 bases, with 10 bases of the junction left unmatched. CDR3 residues: CASSPGLAGSRAYNEQFF. CDR3 coding DNA: TGTGCCAGCAGCCCCGGACTAGCGGGATCTAGGGCCTACAATGAGCAGTTCTTC.

This clonotype was observed a few times. V is TRBV12-3 or TRBV12-4 and J is TRBJ1-5, with 7 nucleotides matching TRBD1. This CDR3 contains 15 residues. V dropped 5 bases and J dropped 4; count of bases not matched to a gene: 8. For the CDR3, the DNA is TGTGCCAGCAGTCCCGGGACAGCCACTAATCAGCCCCAGCATTTT. Translating it yields CASSPGTATNQPQHF.

The V and J genes are TRBV19 and TRBJ1-5; perhaps TRBD1 as D (6 bases). Germline CDR1 is LNHDA and CDR2 is SQIVND (reference sequence). V lost 7 bases, J lost 6 bases, and 22 bases lay in between. The CDR3 is made up of 16 amino acids. The CDR3 protein is CASTSEGGFYGQPQHF. CDR3 coding DNA: TGTGCCAGTACCTCCGAGGGGGGATTTTACGGTCAGCCCCAGCATTTT.

This clonotype was counted at least ten times. V is TRBV3-1 and J is TRBJ2-1; D not certain. Germline V gene data show CDR1 as LGHDT and CDR2 as YNNKEL (reference sequence). Trimming left V 0 bases short and J 0 bases short, with 9 bases between. The CDR3 is 16 residues long. This CDR3 is CASSQDAASSYNEQFF. The CDR3 bases are TGTGCCAGCAGCCAAGATGCCGCGAGCTCCTACAATGAGCAGTTCTTC.

J is TRBJ2-7 and V is TRBV6-5; tentatively, D is TRBD1 or TRBD2 (5 bases each). The CDR3 totals 14 residues. V was shortened by 6 bases and J by 4 bases, with 16 bases between the two germline ends. Looked up from germline, CDR1 is MNHEY and CDR2 is SVGAGI. The CDR3 region is CASRYGDAPYEQYF. The CDR3 DNA reads as TGTGCCAGCAGATACGGGGACGCGCCTTACGAGCAGTACTTC.

This clonotype was recorded a few times. The chain links TRBV7-2 to TRBJ2-7, with 11 bases matching TRBD2. With 1 base clipped from V and 4 bases from J, the junction kept 3 bases outside the gene matches. The CDR3 length is 15 residues. CDR1 is SGHTA, CDR2 FQGNSA, per germline. The CDR3 nucleotides are TGTGCCAGCAGCTTAGTGGTAGCGGGAGGGTACGAGCAGTACTTC. Amino acids: CASSLVVAGGYEQYF.

This clonotype was picked up many times. This chain uses TRBV7-9 with TRBJ2-3; D may be TRBD1 or TRBD2 (5 bases each). Looked up from germline, CDR1 is SEHNR and CDR2 is FQNEAQ (reference sequence). CDR3 length: 14 residues. The V gene lost 5 bases and the J gene lost 9 bases, with 18 bases spanning the gap. The CDR3 sequence is CASSHLGPAETQYF. The CDR3 nucleotides are TGTGCCAGCAGCCACCTGGGACCCGCGGAGACGCAGTATTTT.

V gene TRBV11-2 combines with J gene TRBJ1-2; TRBD1 is a possible D gene (6 bases). The CDR3 is 15 residues long. With 2 bases removed from V and 8 bases from J, the gap between germline ends came to 18 bases. Germline values: CDR1 SGHAT, CDR2 FQNNGV. The CDR3 DNA sequence: TGTGCCAGCAGCTTAACCATACAGGGTGCCCACGGCTACACCTTC. Protein product: CASSLTIQGAHGYTF.

Ten or more counts support this clonotype. CDR3 protein: CASSLGRERSGNTEAFF. CDR3 sequence (DNA): TGTGCCAGCAGCTTGGGGAGGGAAAGAAGCGGGAACACTGAAGCTTTCTTT. The genes are TRBV11-3 and TRBJ1-1; D call uncertain. V lost 3 bases, J lost 1 base, and 18 bases lay in between. The CDR3 runs 17 residues. Per germline, CDR1 SGHNT and CDR2 YENEEA.